This TCR beta chain is drawn from a study of blood T cell repertoires in COVID-19 (dated by TCRdb to the early 2020s). Background on the whole study: The collaborator samples originated in the United States, Italy and Spain and spanned the acute and convalescent phases of COVID-19. A de-identified subject ID, COVID-19 status, age in years and sex were almost always included in the sample metadata. Where available, HLA class I and class II types were obtained from metadata supplied by the sample provider rather than from assay-based typing. The prospective study material was composed of cDNA or gDNA derived from T cells, B-cell-depleted T cells, or PBMCs. Subjects who had been exposed to COVID-19, were actively infected with it, or had recovered from it provided the deeply sampled blood TCRbeta repertoires that made up the dataset. The samples were drawn from the first 160 participants of the ongoing ImmuneRACE study and from 950 to 1,500 subjects provided by 6 global collaborators. A freely available public database, intended as a resource for researchers studying the immune response to SARS-CoV-2, is where the repertoires were released. Broad study findings and their caveats: The quantity of clinical and demographic metadata differed by source and by participant and was supplied without curation.

Collaborating institutions collected whole blood in K2EDTA tubes following their own protocols. For TCRbeta analysis, collaborators shipped samples as frozen whole blood, isolated PBMCs, or DNA extracted from either of those sample types. Concerning this clone: The clone's antigen remains unknown. No qualities accompany the bases; no much larger clone lies one base away.

TCRbeta CDR3 regions were amplified from genomic DNA by means of the immunoSEQ Assay, a bias-controlled multiplex PCR. The original pipeline was this. Nucleated cell counts per sample were estimated from amplification of reference gene primers within the assay. Sequence reads were collapsed and filtered to measure the absolute abundance of every unique TCRbeta CDR3 rearrangement. For each sample, productive Simpson clonality was calculated as the square root of Simpson's diversity index across productive rearrangements. Imported from immuneACCESS, the table was reduced by TCRdb to in-frame sequences with V and J called. These copies leave out some clones; in studies compared against another copy, an unresolved V gene accounts for under half, and the cause of the remainder is not known. V, J and clone size reflect that table, while D and trimming were determined from the DNA. The sample yields about 120,000 clones; over 60% were counted once. The ten largest clones add up to roughly 35% of the sample.

CDR1 SEHNR and CDR2 FQNEAQ are derived from the germline V gene (reference sequence). The CDR3 measures 14 amino acids from cysteine to phenylalanine. Just the 42-base CDR3 DNA is kept, in frame starting at base 1. At the junction V is shortened by 5 bases and J by 2 bases, with 12 bases in between. The sample taken for sequencing was peripheral blood. The clonotype originates from a man aged 35 to 55 with active or convalescent COVID-19. The V and J genes are TRBV7-9 and TRBJ1-1, with a tentative D gene TRBD1 over 6 matching bases. The CDR3 in this case is CASSPWTANTEAFF. In nucleotides, the sequence is TGTGCCAGCAGCCCATGGACAGCCAACACTGAAGCTTTCTTT.